This T cell receptor (beta chain) was documented in a study of beta chain features in type 1 diabetes. Study in general: Healthy donors and patients showed comparable age, gender and cell yields. Findings and limits, study-wide: Any role of HLA type in TCRB rearrangement remained unresolved here. Shorter TCRB CDR3s, moderately but significantly so, marked every one of the four CD4+ subsets in Type 1 diabetes patients.

Sequencing targeted expressed TCRB transcripts, as all isolated RNA had been reverse transcribed. The assay was immunoSEQ multiplex PCR, and TCRdb's table has in-frame clones only and misses some. The sample holds about 150,000 clones, approximately 8% seen once. As to this clone: What it binds is not known.

CDR3 length: 13 residues. The germline V and J ends were trimmed by 5 bases and 3 bases, with 11 bases remaining between them. The germline V gene encodes CDR1 MNHEY and CDR2 SMNVEV (reference sequence). The origin of this receptor is a man aged 18 to 29 with type 1 diabetes. This chain uses TRBV27 with TRBJ2-7; D is ambiguous. Material: central memory CD4+ T cells from blood. The CDR3 is CASSPMGFYEQYF. Written as DNA, the CDR3 is TGTGCCAGCAGTCCCATGGGCTTCTACGAGCAGTACTTC.